This T cell receptor beta chain was retrieved from a study of CD8 T cells in ankylosing spondylitis. Study observations and caveats: A number of the motif variants had already been described in reactive arthritis synovial fluid and blood. Reportedly, significant enrichment of disease-linked clones occurred in matched ankylosing spondylitis synovial fluid. Relatively rare in peripheral blood, disease-linked clones were also CD8+. For ankylosing spondylitis blood, a TCR beta motif of fewer than 10 highly homologous variants appeared characteristic.

A quantitative 5'-RACE method, one with molecular barcodes, was used to make TCR beta libraries. One entry per CDR3 protein results from TCRdb running MiXCR on the 5' RACE reads. The table includes fewer than 550,000 distinct CDR3 sequences, roughly 5% detected once. This clonotype was observed many times. The antigen is undetermined. The sample was blood, either unsorted or a sorted T cell fraction (not recorded which). This TCR derives from a male donor with ankylosing spondylitis.

CDR3: CATSDHGTGMSNYGYTF. The CDR3 DNA reads as TGTGCCACCAGTGATCACGGGACAGGGATGTCTAACTATGGCTACACCTTC. The V call is TRBV24-1, the J call TRBJ1-2, with 9 bases aligning to TRBD1. Germline V lookup: CDR1 KGHDR, CDR2 SFDVKD. The V and J ends lost 3 bases and 0 bases, in that order; junction bases with no gene match: 7. CDR3 size: 17 residues.